This T cell receptor (beta chain) was sequenced in a study of T cell clonality in common variable immunodeficiency. Notes on the study in general: CVID subjects showed higher TCRbeta clonality than healthy controls.

Each donor provided 5 to 8 ml of heparinized whole blood. This clone was seen at least ten times. Its antigen is not known. The table came from immunoSEQ multiplex PCR; TCRdb's copy has only in-frame clones and leaves some out. Listed for the sample are about 31,000 clones, none seen a single time. The source is a person aged 18 to 69 in good health. Specimen: peripheral blood mononuclear cells.

The sequenced CDR3 bases are TGTGCCAGCAGTGACTACAGGCCCGATGGC. This translates into CASSDYRPDG. The entire CDR3 is CASSDYRPDGYTF. The rearrangement uses TRBV2 and TRBJ1-2; a weak D match, TRBD1 (5 bases). The read ends 3 residues shy of where the CDR3 ends; the end is completed using the germline J gene. V lost 3 bases, J lost 6 bases, and 11 bases lay in between. This CDR3 spans 13 amino acids. Germline V CDR1 and CDR2: SNHLY, FYNNEI.